Detailed here is one T cell receptor beta chain. Its antigen remains unidentified. The data derive from a study of shared clonotypes between healthy human individuals. Sequenced by immunoSEQ multiplex PCR; TCRdb stores in-frame clones only, minus some. This sample has 2 million to 2.5 million clones, with 95% found just once. Study observations and caveats: Around 4.7% of naive CD4 clonotypes were shared across several donors.

The sequencing input was naive CD4+ T cells sorted from blood. The subset: CD45RA+ positively selected. The source of this sequence is a man aged 18-30 years in good health.

CDR3 DNA sequence: TGTGCCAGCAGTTACCCCGGGACTAGCGGGACCTCTGGCATGGCCAATGAGCAGTTCTTC. As protein: CASSYPGTSGTSGMANEQFF. V gene TRBV2 combines with J gene TRBJ2-1; 13 bases agree with TRBD2. This CDR3 comprises 20 residues. Germline CDR1 reads SNHLY; CDR2 reads FYNNEI. Trimming cost V 5 bases and J 6 bases; bases outside gene matches: 19.